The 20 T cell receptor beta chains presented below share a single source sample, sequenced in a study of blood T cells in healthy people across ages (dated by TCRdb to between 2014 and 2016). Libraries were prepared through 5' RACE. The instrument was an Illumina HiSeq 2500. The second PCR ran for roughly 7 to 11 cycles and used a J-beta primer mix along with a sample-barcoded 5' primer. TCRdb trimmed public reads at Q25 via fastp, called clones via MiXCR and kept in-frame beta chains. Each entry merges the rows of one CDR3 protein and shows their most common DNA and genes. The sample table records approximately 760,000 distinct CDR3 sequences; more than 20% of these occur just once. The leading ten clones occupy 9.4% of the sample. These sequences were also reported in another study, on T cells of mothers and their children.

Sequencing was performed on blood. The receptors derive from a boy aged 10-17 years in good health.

The CDR3 DNA sequence: TGCAGCGTTGATCACGGGAACATTCAGTACTTC. This gives the protein CSVDHGNIQYF. The genes are TRBV29-1 and TRBJ2-4; no definite D call. The CDR3 runs to 11 residues. The germline V gene encodes CDR1 SQVTM and CDR2 ANQGSEA. With 3 bases removed from V and 7 bases from J, the gap between germline ends came to 7 bases.

The CDR3 DNA is TGTGCCAGCAGTTATCAGGAGAACACTGAAGCTTTCTTT. This gives the protein CASSYQENTEAFF. This chain joins TRBV6-5 and TRBJ1-1; D uncertain. The germline V gene has CDR1 MNHEY and CDR2 SVGAGI. With 3 bases removed from V and 1 base from J, the gap between germline ends came to 6 bases. CDR3 length equals 13 residues.

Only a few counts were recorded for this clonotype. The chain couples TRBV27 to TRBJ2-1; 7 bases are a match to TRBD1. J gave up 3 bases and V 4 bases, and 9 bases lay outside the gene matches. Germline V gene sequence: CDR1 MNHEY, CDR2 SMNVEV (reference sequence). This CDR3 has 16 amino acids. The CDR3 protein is CASSWVGGLYYNEQFF. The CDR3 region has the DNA TGTGCCAGCAGTTGGGTAGGGGGCCTCTACTACAATGAGCAGTTCTTC.

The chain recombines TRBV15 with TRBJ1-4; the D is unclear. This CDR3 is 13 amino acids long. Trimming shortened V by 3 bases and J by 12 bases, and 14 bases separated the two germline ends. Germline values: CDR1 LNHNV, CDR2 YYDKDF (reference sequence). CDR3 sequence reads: CATSRTGREELFF. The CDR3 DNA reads TGTGCCACCAGCAGGACGGGTCGAGAAGAACTGTTTTTT.

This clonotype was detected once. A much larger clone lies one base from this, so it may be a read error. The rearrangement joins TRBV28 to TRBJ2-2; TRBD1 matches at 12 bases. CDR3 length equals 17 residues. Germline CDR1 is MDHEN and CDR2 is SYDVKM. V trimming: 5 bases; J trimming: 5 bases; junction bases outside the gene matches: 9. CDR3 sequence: CASSPPGQGARTGELFF. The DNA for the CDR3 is TGTGCCAGCAGTCCTCCGGGACAGGGGGCGCGAACCGGGGAGCTGTTTTTT. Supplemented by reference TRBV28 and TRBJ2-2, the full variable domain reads DVKVTQSSRYLVKRTGEKVFLECVQDMDHENMFWYRQDPGLGLRLIYFSYDVKMKEKGDIPEGYSVSREKKERFSLILESASTNQTSMYLCASSPPGQGARTGELFFGEGSRLTVL.

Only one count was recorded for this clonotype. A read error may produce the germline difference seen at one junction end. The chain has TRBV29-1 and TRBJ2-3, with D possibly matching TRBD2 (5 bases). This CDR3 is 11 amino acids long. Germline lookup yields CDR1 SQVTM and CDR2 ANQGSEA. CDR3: CSVVPTDTQYF. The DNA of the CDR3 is TGTAGCGTTGTCCCCACAGATACGCAGTATTTT.

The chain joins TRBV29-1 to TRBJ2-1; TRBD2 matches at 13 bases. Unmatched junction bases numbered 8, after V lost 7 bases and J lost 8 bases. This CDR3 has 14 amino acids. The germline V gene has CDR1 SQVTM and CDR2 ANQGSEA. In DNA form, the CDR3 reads TGCAGCGCCCGGACTAGCGGGAGTATTGATGAGCAGTTCTTC. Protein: CSARTSGSIDEQFF.

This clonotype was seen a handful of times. CDR3 in DNA: TGTGCTAGTGGTTTATACGATGAGCAGTTCTTC. Its protein is CASGLYDEQFF. The chain recombines TRBV12-5 with TRBJ2-1; D gene uncertain. Germline V CDR1 and CDR2: LGHNT, FRNRAP. V lost 3 bases to trimming and J lost 8 bases, with 5 bases between them. The CDR3 sequence is 11 residues long. The full variable domain, rest sourced from reference TRBV12-5 and TRBJ2-1, is DARVTQTPRHKVTEMGQEVTMRCQPILGHNTVFWYRQTMMQGLELLAYFRNRAPLDDSGMPKDRFSAEMPDATLATLKIQPSEPRDSAVYFCASGLYDEQFFGPGTRLTVL.

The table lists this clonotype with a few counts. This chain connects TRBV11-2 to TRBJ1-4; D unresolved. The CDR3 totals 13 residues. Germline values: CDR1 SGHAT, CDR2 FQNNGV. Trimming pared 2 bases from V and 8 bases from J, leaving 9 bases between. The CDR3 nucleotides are TGTGCCAGCAGCTTACTACAAGGGGAAAAACTGTTTTTT. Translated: CASSLLQGEKLFF.

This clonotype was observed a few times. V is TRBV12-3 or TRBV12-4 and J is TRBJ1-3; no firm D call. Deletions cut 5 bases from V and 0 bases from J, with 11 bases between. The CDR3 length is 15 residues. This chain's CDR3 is CASSRPPSSGNTIYF. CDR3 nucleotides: TGTGCCAGCAGTCGTCCCCCTTCCTCTGGAAACACCATATATTTT.

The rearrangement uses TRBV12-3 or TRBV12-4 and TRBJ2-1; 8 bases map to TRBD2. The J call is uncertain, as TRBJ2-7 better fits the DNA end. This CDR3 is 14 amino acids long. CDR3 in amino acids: CASSFSGGRSEQYF. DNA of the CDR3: TGTGCCAGCAGTTTTTCGGGGGGGCGTTCCGAGCAGTACTTC.

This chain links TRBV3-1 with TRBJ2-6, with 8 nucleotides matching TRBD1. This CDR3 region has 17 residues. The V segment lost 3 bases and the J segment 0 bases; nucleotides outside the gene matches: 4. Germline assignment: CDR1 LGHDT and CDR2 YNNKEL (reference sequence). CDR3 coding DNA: TGTGCCAGCAGCCAGCAGGGGGCAAACTCTGGGGCCAACGTCCTGACTTTC. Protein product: CASSQQGANSGANVLTF.

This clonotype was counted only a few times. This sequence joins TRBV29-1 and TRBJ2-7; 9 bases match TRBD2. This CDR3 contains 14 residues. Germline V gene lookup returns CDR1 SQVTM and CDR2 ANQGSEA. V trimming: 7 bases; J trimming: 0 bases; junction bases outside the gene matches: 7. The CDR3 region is CSGYFSGSSYEQYF. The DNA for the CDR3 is TGCAGCGGTTATTTTAGCGGGAGCTCCTACGAGCAGTACTTC.

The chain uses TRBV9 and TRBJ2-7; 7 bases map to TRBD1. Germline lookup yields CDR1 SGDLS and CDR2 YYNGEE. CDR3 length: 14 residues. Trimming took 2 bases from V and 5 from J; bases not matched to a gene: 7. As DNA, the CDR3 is TGTGCCAGCAGCGTTGGAGACAGGGTCCACGAGCAGTACTTC. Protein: CASSVGDRVHEQYF.

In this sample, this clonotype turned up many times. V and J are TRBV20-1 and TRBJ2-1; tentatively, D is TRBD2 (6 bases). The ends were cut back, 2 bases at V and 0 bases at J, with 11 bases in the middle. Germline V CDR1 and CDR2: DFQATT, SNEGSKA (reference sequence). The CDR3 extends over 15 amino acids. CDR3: CSARSGDSSYNEQFF. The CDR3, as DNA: TGCAGTGCTAGATCTGGGGACTCCTCCTACAATGAGCAGTTCTTC.

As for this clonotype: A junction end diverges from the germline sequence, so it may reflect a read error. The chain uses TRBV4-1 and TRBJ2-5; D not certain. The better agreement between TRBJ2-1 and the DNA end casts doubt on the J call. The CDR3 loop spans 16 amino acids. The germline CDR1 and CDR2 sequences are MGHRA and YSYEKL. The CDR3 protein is CASNQGRALDYNEQFF. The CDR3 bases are TGCGCCAGCAACCAAGGCCGGGCCCTAGATTACAATGAGCAGTTCTTC.

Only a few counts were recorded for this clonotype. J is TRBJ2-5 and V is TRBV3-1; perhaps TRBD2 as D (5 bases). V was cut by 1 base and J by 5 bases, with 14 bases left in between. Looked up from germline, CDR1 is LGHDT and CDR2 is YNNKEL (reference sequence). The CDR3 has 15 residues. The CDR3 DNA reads TGTGCCAGCAGCCAAGTATGGGAGCCACGGGAGACCCAGTACTTC. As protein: CASSQVWEPRETQYF.

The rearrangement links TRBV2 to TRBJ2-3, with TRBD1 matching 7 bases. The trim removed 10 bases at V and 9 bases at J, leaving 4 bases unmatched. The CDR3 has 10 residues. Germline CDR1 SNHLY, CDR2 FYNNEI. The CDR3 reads CAIDRDTQYF. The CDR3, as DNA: TGTGCCATAGACAGGGACACGCAGTATTTT.

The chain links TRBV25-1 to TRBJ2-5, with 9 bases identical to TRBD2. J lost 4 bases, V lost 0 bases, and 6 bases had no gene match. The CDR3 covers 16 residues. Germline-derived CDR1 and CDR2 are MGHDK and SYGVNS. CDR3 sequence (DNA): TGTGCCAGCAGTGAATATGGGACTAGCCTGAGAGAGACCCAGTACTTC. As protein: CASSEYGTSLRETQYF.

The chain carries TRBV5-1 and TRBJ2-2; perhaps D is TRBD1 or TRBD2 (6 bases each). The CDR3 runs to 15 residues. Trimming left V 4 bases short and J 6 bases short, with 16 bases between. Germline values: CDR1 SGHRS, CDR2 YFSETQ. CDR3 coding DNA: TGCGCCAGCAGCCCGGCCGGGGGCGGGTCCGGGGAGCTGTTTTTT. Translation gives CASSPAGGGSGELFF.